The entry below describes one T cell receptor (beta chain). Trimming removed 9 bases from V and 4 bases from J; junction bases left unmatched: 11. The CDR3 length is 15 residues. The germline CDR1 and CDR2 sequences are SGHRS and YFSETQ. Primers included in the PCR were 60 Vbeta and 13 Jbeta primers. Using immunoSEQ multiplex PCR, the repertoire was profiled, and TCRdb retains in-frame clones only, with some absent. The sample shows around 150,000 clones, 82% of them seen only once. The data belong to a study of cytomegalovirus exposure and HLA in healthy donors. The sequencing sample was made of PBMCs. The chain recombines TRBV5-1 with TRBJ2-1, with TRBD1 identical over 9 bases. The TCR was taken from a man aged 30 to 45 in good health and CMV-seropositive. Written as DNA, the CDR3 is TGCGCCACCATGACCCCGGGACAGGGTTACAATGAGCAGTTCTTC. Translating it yields CATMTPGQGYNEQFF.